A single sample gave rise to the 22 T cell receptor beta chains below, sequenced in a study of T cells in Graves' hyperthyroidism and ophthalmopathy. TCR beta CDR3 regions were amplified from RNA transcripts. The primer set for the first-round RT-PCR of the TCR CDR3 was HTBI. From the multiplex PCR reads, TCRdb called clonotypes with MiXCR, one entry per CDR3 protein. In the table there are about 560,000 distinct CDR3 sequences, approximately 15% of which are singletons. The sample taken for sequencing was blood. Receptors were obtained from a woman between 18 and 30 years old with Graves' hyperthyroidism.

This clonotype was observed at least ten times. The chain is built from TRBV7-9 and TRBJ1-1, with D perhaps TRBD1 (5 bases). This CDR3 has 14 amino acids. Looked up from germline, CDR1 is SEHNR and CDR2 is FQNEAQ (reference sequence). V was trimmed by 5 bases and J by 1 base, leaving 11 bases between them. The CDR3 loop is CASSGRTPNTEAFF. The CDR3 bases are TGTGCCAGCAGCGGTCGGACACCGAACACTGAAGCTTTCTTT. Together with reference TRBV7-9 and TRBJ1-1, the CDR3 gives the full variable domain: DTGVSQNPRHKITKRGQNVTFRCDPISEHNRLYWYRQTLGQGPEFLTYFQNEAQLEKSRLLSDRFSAERPKGSFSTLEIQRTEQGDSAMYLCASSGRTPNTEAFFGQGTRLTVV.

J is TRBJ1-1 and V is TRBV29-1; tentatively, D is TRBD1 (6 bases). With 6 bases removed from V and 0 bases from J, the gap between germline ends came to 14 bases. Germline-derived CDR1 and CDR2 are SQVTM and ANQGSEA. This CDR3 is built from 14 residues. Here the CDR3 DNA reads TGCAGCGTCCTGACAGGAACCATGAACACTGAAGCTTTCTTT. Its protein is CSVLTGTMNTEAFF.

This clonotype came up a few times. The rearrangement uses TRBV7-6 and TRBJ2-2; 10 nucleotides align to TRBD2. In germline, CDR1 is SGHVS, CDR2 FNYEAQ. CDR3 length equals 17 residues. Germline trimming cut 2 bases from V and 7 bases from J; bases unmatched to any gene: 10. CDR3 loop: CASSLRSGGAEGGELFF. Written as DNA, the CDR3 is TGTGCCAGCAGCTTAAGAAGCGGGGGGGCCGAAGGCGGGGAGCTGTTTTTT.

As for this clonotype: A read error is possible here, since a much larger clone lies one base away. This chain joins TRBV18 and TRBJ1-4; D gene unclear. CDR1 is KGHSH and CDR2 is LQKENI in the germline V gene. There are 12 residues in the CDR3. CDR3 loop: CAISPREGELFF. The CDR3 DNA sequence: TGTGCCATCTCACCACGGGAGGGTGAACTGTTTTTT.

There are many counts of this clonotype. This chain joins TRBV20-1 and TRBJ2-5; 8 positions match TRBD1. This CDR3 spans 13 amino acids. Germline CDR1 and CDR2: DFQATT and SNEGSKA (reference sequence). The CDR3 reads CPRGPGAQETQYF. The CDR3 bases are TGCCCCAGGGGGCCGGGAGCCCAAGAGACCCAGTACTTC.

This clonotype occurred many times. The CDR3 nucleotides are TGTGCCAGCACGCCTGGGACTAGCGGGGGGGTACTTAGCGGGGAGCTGTTTTTT. This codes for CASTPGTSGGVLSGELFF. The chain joins TRBV12-3 or TRBV12-4 to TRBJ2-2; 16 bases are shared with TRBD2. V lost 7 bases and J lost 7; bases outside the gene matches: 12. The CDR3 extends over 18 amino acids.

The CDR3 DNA sequence: TGCAGTGCTAGATTACGGGGGAAGGGTGAGCAGTTCTTC. Translation gives CSARLRGKGEQFF. The chain links TRBV20-1 to TRBJ2-1; tentatively, D is TRBD2 (6 bases). Trimming removed 2 bases from V and 9 bases from J, with 14 bases in between. CDR1 and CDR2 from the germline V gene are DFQATT and SNEGSKA (reference sequence). The CDR3 has 13 amino acids.

This clonotype was seen many times. The genes are TRBV7-8 and TRBJ2-5, with a possible D match to TRBD1 (6 bases). This CDR3 is 16 amino acids long. V lost 2 bases, J lost 5 bases, and 18 bases lay in between. The germline V gene encodes CDR1 SGHVS and CDR2 FQNEAQ. DNA for the CDR3: TGTGCCAGCAGCTTAATATCCAGGGGCGACCGGGAGACCCAGTACTTC. It specifies CASSLISRGDRETQYF.

This clonotype was counted only a few times. V and J are TRBV24-1 and TRBJ2-2; 10 bases fit TRBD1. Germline V gives CDR1 KGHDR, CDR2 SFDVKD. J lost 7 bases, V lost 5 bases, and 6 bases had no gene match. CDR3 length: 15 amino acids. CDR3 bases: TGTGCCACCAGTGGTCTGACAGGGGGCCGCGGGGAGCTGTTTTTT. Amino acid sequence: CATSGLTGGRGELFF.

This chain connects TRBV6-2 or TRBV6-3 to TRBJ2-1, with D possibly matching TRBD1 (7 bases). The CDR3 spans 16 residues. The germline V and J ends were trimmed by 7 bases and 2 bases, with 18 bases remaining between them. Germline CDR1 is MNHEY and CDR2 is SVGEGT. The CDR3 nucleotides are TGTGCCAGCAACCCGCGGGGACAGAGCCCCTACAATGAGCAGTTCTTC. Its translation: CASNPRGQSPYNEQFF.

The rearrangement joins TRBV19 to TRBJ1-2; TRBD1 is a possible D gene (5 bases). From germline, CDR1 is LNHDA and CDR2 SQIVND (reference sequence). The CDR3 is 15 residues long. V was cut by 5 bases and J by 0 bases, with 13 bases left in between. CDR3 DNA sequence: TGTGCCAGTAGTGGAGAGGGGTGGACTAACTATGGCTACACCTTC. Protein: CASSGEGWTNYGYTF.

This clonotype was detected only a few times. The chain joins TRBV29-1 to TRBJ2-1; TRBD2 matches 8 bases. The length of the CDR3 is 14 residues. V was clipped by 3 bases and J by 8 bases; unmatched bases: 9. Germline V gives CDR1 SQVTM, CDR2 ANQGSEA. CDR3 residues: CSVDIVTSVYEQFF. The CDR3 bases are TGCAGCGTTGATATCGTGACTAGCGTCTATGAGCAGTTCTTC.

This clonotype was detected ten times or more. The V and J genes are TRBV28 and TRBJ2-5; D gene ambiguous. The CDR3 contains 16 residues. CDR1 is MDHEN and CDR2 is SYDVKM in the germline V gene. Deletions cut 3 bases from V and 1 base from J, with 15 bases between. CDR3 amino acids: CASSFPTGRSQETQYF. The CDR3 coding sequence is TGTGCCAGCAGTTTCCCGACGGGCCGGTCCCAAGAGACCCAGTACTTC. Complete variable domain (other parts from reference TRBV28 and TRBJ2-5): DVKVTQSSRYLVKRTGEKVFLECVQDMDHENMFWYRQDPGLGLRLIYFSYDVKMKEKGDIPEGYSVSREKKERFSLILESASTNQTSMYLCASSFPTGRSQETQYFGPGTRLLVL.

This clonotype was detected ten times or more. This rearrangement joins TRBV5-1 to TRBJ2-2; 7 bases fit TRBD1. The CDR3 contains 14 residues. The germline V gene has CDR1 SGHRS and CDR2 YFSETQ. Trimming at V came to 0 bases and at J to 5 bases, leaving 1 base not matched to a gene. CDR3 DNA: TGCGCCAGCAGCTTGGACAGGGGAACCGGGGAGCTGTTTTTT. Protein: CASSLDRGTGELFF. Full variable domain (missing parts from reference TRBV5-1 and TRBJ2-2): KAGVTQTPRYLIKTRGQQVTLSCSPISGHRSVSWYQQTPGQGLQFLFEYFSETQRNKGNFPGRFSGRQFSNSRSEMNVSTLELGDSALYLCASSLDRGTGELFFGEGSRLTVL.

There are a few counts of this clonotype. V gene TRBV6-1 combines with J gene TRBJ1-3; 8 bases line up with TRBD1. This CDR3 region has 15 residues. V trimming: 2 bases; J trimming: 4 bases; junction bases outside the gene matches: 4. CDR1 MNHNS and CDR2 SASEGT come from the germline V gene. The chain's CDR3 is CASSESTGVGNTIYF. CDR3 DNA: TGTGCCAGCAGTGAATCGACAGGGGTCGGAAACACCATATATTTT.

This clonotype was picked up many times. The J gene is TRBJ2-1, the V gene TRBV6-5; the D gene is possibly TRBD1 (6 bases). The CDR3 spans 14 residues. The germline CDR1 and CDR2 sequences are MNHEY and SVGAGI. V lost 0 bases and J lost 6, with 9 bases in between. The CDR3 sequence is CASSYSRGTNEQFF. CDR3 coding DNA: TGTGCCAGCAGTTACTCGAGGGGGACCAATGAGCAGTTCTTC.

This clonotype was seen at least ten times. This chain connects TRBV2 to TRBJ1-4, with D possibly TRBD1 on 6 matching bases. Trimming removed 0 bases from V and 0 bases from J, with 8 bases in between. The CDR3 contains 16 residues. Germline V gene sequence: CDR1 SNHLY, CDR2 FYNNEI. CDR3 residues: CASSEADSATNEKLFF. In DNA, the CDR3 is TGTGCCAGCAGTGAAGCGGACAGTGCAACTAATGAAAAACTGTTTTTT.

This clonotype was observed a few times. The chain employs TRBV28 and TRBJ2-1; no reliable D call. V was clipped by 10 bases and J by 9 bases, with 7 bases between them. The germline V gene encodes CDR1 MDHEN and CDR2 SYDVKM. This CDR3 spans 9 amino acids. The CDR3 DNA is TGTGCCAACCGAGCTGAGCAGTTCTTC. The encoded protein is CANRAEQFF.

Ten or more counts support this clonotype. The rearrangement uses TRBV3-1 and TRBJ2-5; the match to TRBD2 covers 8 bases. V lost 1 base, J lost 5 bases, and 15 bases stayed unmatched. This CDR3 is built from 18 residues. Germline loops: CDR1 LGHDT, CDR2 YNNKEL (reference sequence). CDR3 residues: CASSQGRIGRAFEETQYF. In nucleotides, the CDR3 is TGTGCCAGCAGCCAAGGGAGGATCGGGAGGGCCTTCGAGGAGACCCAGTACTTC.

J is TRBJ2-1 and V is TRBV20-1; possibly TRBD1 or TRBD2 for D (7 bases each). Germline V gene sequence: CDR1 DFQATT, CDR2 SNEGSKA (reference sequence). This CDR3 region has 14 residues. The ends were cut back, 7 bases at V and 3 bases at J, with 16 bases in the middle. The CDR3 sequence is CSVWQGGDYNEQFF. The DNA for the CDR3 is TGCAGTGTGTGGCAGGGGGGGGACTACAATGAGCAGTTCTTC.

This clonotype came up many times. The chain has TRBV29-1 and TRBJ1-1; D is undetermined. The CDR3 loop spans 15 amino acids. Germline values: CDR1 SQVTM, CDR2 ANQGSEA. Between the trimmed V and J ends, which lost 6 bases and 5 bases, there was a span of 22 bases. The CDR3 is CSVETRLGMRTEAFF. The CDR3 nucleotides read TGCAGCGTCGAAACCAGGTTAGGGATGCGAACTGAAGCTTTCTTT.

This clonotype has just a few counts. The rearrangement joins TRBV24-1 to TRBJ1-1; tentative D call: TRBD1 (6 bases). CDR3 length equals 14 residues. Germline CDR1 and CDR2: KGHDR and SFDVKD. The V end lost 3 bases, the J end lost 7 bases, and 14 bases lay between the germline ends. CDR3 nucleotide sequence: TGTGCCACCAGTGATCCATCGAAGGGGGGTGAAGCTTTCTTT. Translated, it gives CATSDPSKGGEAFF.